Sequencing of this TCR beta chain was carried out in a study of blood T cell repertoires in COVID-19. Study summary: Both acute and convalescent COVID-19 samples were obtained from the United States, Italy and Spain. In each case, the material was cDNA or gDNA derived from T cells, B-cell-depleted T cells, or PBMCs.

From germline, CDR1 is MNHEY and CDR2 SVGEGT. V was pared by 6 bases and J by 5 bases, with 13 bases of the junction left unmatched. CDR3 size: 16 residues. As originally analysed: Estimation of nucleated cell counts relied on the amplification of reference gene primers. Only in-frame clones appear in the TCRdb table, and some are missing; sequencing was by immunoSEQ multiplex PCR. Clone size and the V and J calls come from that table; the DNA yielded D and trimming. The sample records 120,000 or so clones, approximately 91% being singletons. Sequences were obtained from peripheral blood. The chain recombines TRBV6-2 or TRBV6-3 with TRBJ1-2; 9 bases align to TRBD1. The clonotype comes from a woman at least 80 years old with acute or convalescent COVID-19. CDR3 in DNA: TGTGCCAGCAGCCCTGCCTCCCGACAGGGGGGATATGGCTACACCTTC. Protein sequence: CASSPASRQGGYGYTF.